Listed below are T cell receptor beta chains from one sample, sequenced in a study of cytotoxic CD8 clonotypes in ibrutinib-treated CLL. The method was immunoSEQ multiplex PCR; TCRdb's version includes in-frame clones alone and lacks a portion of them. The table has 150,000 or so clones, 79% seen once; the top ten hold around 13%. The sample consisted of PBMCs, taken after 12 months of ibrutinib treatment. The receptors were gathered from a human donor with chronic lymphocytic leukemia. The CDR3 runs from the conserved cysteine through the conserved F or W. D genes are given only for firm matches. Some rows mark clone size as missing; the rest say once, few, many or name a class of expanded clone.

v_gene,abundance,j_gene,d_gene,CDR3nt,CDR3aa
TRBV4-1,.,TRBJ1-5,.,TGCGCCAGCAGCCAAAGTGTCGCGGCAGGGAATCAGCCCCAGCATTTT,CASSQSVAAGNQPQHF
TRBV4-3,.,TRBJ2-7,.,TGCGCCAGCAGCCAAGATCGGAATTCTCCGTGGGAGCAGTACTTC,CASSQDRNSPWEQYF
TRBV5-4,.,TRBJ2-1,.,TGTGCCAGCAGCCTCGAGGGGTGGGGGAACAATGAGCAGTTCTTC,CASSLEGWGNNEQFF
TRBV30,.,TRBJ1-1,TRBD1,TGTGCCTGGACCACAGGGGGCGTTAAGTTGCTCTTT,CAWTTGGVKLLF
TRBV15,.,TRBJ2-7,.,TGTGCCACCAGCAGAGATTCGGCCTCGAGCTCCTACGAGCAGTACTTC,CATSRDSASSSYEQYF
TRBV11-2,.,TRBJ2-7,.,TGTGCCAGCAGCGGGGCTCGGGGGCCCGAGCAGTACTTC,CASSGARGPEQYF
TRBV5-1,.,TRBJ2-3,.,TGCGCCAGCAGCTTTGGGACCCTAAGCACAGATACGCAGTATTTT,CASSFGTLSTDTQYF
TRBV2,.,TRBJ2-7,TRBD1,TGTGCCAGCAGGGGACAGGGAATACACTTC,CASRGQGIHF
TRBV30,.,TRBJ1-3,.,TGTGCCTGGAGTGTAGTCTCTGGAAACACCATATATTTT,CAWSVVSGNTIYF
TRBV6-5,few,TRBJ2-1,TRBD2,TGTGCCAGCAGGGCCGGGACTACCAACAATGAGCAGTTCTTC,CASRAGTTNNEQFF
TRBV5-4,few,TRBJ1-1,TRBD1,TGTGCCAGCAGCTTGAGAGGGGGCGAATCTTTCTTT,CASSLRGGESFF
TRBV28,.,TRBJ2-1,.,TGTGCCAGCAGTTTAGCAGGGACGAACTACAATGAGCAGTTCTTC,CASSLAGTNYNEQFF
TRBV7-3,.,TRBJ2-1,.,TGTGCCAGCAGCTCAGGGGCCGGTCAGAGCTCCTACAATGAGCAGTTCTTC,CASSSGAGQSSYNEQFF
TRBV5-1,.,TRBJ1-3,.,TGCGCCAGCAGCTTGGATGGCAGGACCTCTGGAAACACCATATATTTT,CASSLDGRTSGNTIYF
TRBV18,few,TRBJ2-7,TRBD2,TGTGCCAGCTCACCCAAGGCGGGAGGGGTCGAGCAGTACTTC,CASSPKAGGVEQYF
TRBV7-2,.,TRBJ1-2,TRBD1,TGTGCCAGCAGCTTAGCGACGGGACAGGCGATAGTTGGCTACACCTTC,CASSLATGQAIVGYTF
TRBV2,.,TRBJ2-1,.,TGTGCCAGCAGTGATAAGGGGCAGGACTACAATGAGCAGTTCTTC,CASSDKGQDYNEQFF
TRBV7-2,.,TRBJ2-5,.,TGTGCCAGCAGCTACACGCCCCAAGAGACCCAGTACTTC,CASSYTPQETQYF
TRBV30,.,TRBJ2-7,TRBD2,TGTGCCTGGAGTATATGGACTAGCGGGATCTACGAGCAGTACTTC,CAWSIWTSGIYEQYF
TRBV4-1,.,TRBJ1-5,.,TGCGCCAGCGCCCAGACAGGTCCAAATCAGCCCCAGCATTTT,CASAQTGPNQPQHF
TRBV11-1,.,TRBJ1-1,.,TGTGCCAGCAGCTTAGCCCGGGACTGGGACACTGAAGCTTTCTTT,CASSLARDWDTEAFF
TRBV4-2,.,TRBJ2-5,TRBD2,TGTGCCAGCAGCCGGGGACTAGCGGGAGTAATCGAGACCCAGTACTTC,CASSRGLAGVIETQYF